The source of this T cell receptor beta chain is a study of blood T cell repertoires in COVID-19. Study background: Acute and convalescent COVID-19 specimens originated in the United States, Italy and Spain. T cells, B-cell-depleted T cells, or PBMCs supplied cDNA or gDNA.

Looked up from germline, CDR1 is KGHSH and CDR2 is LQKENI. V gave up 3 bases and J gave up 6 bases; unmatched junction bases: 16. CDR3 length equals 17 residues. Original methodology: How many nucleated cells were present was estimated from reference gene primer amplification. Sequenced by immunoSEQ multiplex PCR; TCRdb stores in-frame clones only, minus some. V, J and clone size derive from that table, while D and trimming were established from the DNA sequence. The profile covers approximately 200,000 clones, with roughly 88% appearing a single time and over 2.5% taken by the ten largest. Material for sequencing was peripheral blood. The TCR sequence derives from a man aged 55-75 years with acute or convalescent COVID-19. This chain links TRBV18 with TRBJ1-1; 7 positions match TRBD1. The CDR3 DNA sequence: TGTGCCAGCTCACCCTCCTTACAGGGGCTCTCGGTCGCTGAAGCTTTCTTT. It encodes CASSPSLQGLSVAEAFF.